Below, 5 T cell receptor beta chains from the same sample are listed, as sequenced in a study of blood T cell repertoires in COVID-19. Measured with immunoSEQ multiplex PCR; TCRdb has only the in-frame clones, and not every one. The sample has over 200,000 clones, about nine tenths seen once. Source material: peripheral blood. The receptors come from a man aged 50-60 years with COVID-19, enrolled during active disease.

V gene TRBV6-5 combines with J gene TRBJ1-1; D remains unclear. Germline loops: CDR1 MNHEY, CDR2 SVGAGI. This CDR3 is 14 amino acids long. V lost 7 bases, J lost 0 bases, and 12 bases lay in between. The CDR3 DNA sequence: TGTGCCAGCAAAATGTGGGAGATGAACACTGAAGCTTTCTTT. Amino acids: CASKMWEMNTEAFF.

The DNA of the CDR3 is TGTGCCAGCAGCCTCGTTATGTCCTCCTACAATGAGCAGTTCTTC. Translated, it gives CASSLVMSSYNEQFF. The genes are TRBV5-5 and TRBJ2-1; no clear D. The CDR3 consists of 15 residues. The V gene lost 4 bases and the J gene lost 0 bases, with 11 bases spanning the gap. CDR1 SGHKS and CDR2 YYEKEE come from the germline V gene (reference sequence). The whole variable domain, filled in from reference TRBV5-5 and TRBJ2-1, reads DAGVTQSPTHLIKTRGQQVTLRCSPISGHKSVSWYQQVLGQGPQFIFQYYEKEERGRGNFPDRFSARQFPNYSSELNVNALLLGDSALYLCASSLVMSSYNEQFFGPGTRLTVL.

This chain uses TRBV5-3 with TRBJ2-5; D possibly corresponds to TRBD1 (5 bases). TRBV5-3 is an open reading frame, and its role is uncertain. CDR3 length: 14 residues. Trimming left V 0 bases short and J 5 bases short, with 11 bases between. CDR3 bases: TGTGCCAGAAGCTTGGCTGGCAGGGTGGAGACCCAGTACTTC. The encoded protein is CARSLAGRVETQYF.

Here the CDR3 reads CASSTQPASGSTVSYNEQFF. The CDR3 region has the DNA TGTGCCAGCAGCACTCAACCCGCTAGCGGGAGTACCGTCTCCTACAATGAGCAGTTCTTC. V is TRBV9 and J is TRBJ2-1, with 10 bases fitting TRBD2. The CDR3 contains 20 residues. Germline V gene data show CDR1 as SGDLS and CDR2 as YYNGEE. The trim removed 4 bases at V and 0 bases at J, leaving 16 bases unmatched.

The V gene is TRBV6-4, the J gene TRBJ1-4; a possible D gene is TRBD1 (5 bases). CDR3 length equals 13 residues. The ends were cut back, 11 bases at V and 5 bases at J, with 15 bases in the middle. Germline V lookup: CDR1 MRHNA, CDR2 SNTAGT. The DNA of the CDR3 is TGTGCCGCCCCAGGGCCGCAGAATGAAAAACTGTTTTTT. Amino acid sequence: CAAPGPQNEKLFF.